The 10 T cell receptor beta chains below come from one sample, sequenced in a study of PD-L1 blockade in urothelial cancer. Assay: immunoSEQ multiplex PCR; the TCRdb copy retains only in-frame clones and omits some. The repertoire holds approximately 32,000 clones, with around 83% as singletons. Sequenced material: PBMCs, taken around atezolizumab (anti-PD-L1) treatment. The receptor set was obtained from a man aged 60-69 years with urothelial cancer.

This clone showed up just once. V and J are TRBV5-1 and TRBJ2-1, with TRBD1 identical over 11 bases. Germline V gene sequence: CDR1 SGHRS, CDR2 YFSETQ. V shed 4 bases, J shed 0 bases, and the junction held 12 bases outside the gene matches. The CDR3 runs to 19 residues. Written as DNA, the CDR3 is TGCGCCAGCAGCAAGGACAGGGGGCAGTTACTGAGCTCCTACAATGAGCAGTTCTTC. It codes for CASSKDRGQLLSSYNEQFF.

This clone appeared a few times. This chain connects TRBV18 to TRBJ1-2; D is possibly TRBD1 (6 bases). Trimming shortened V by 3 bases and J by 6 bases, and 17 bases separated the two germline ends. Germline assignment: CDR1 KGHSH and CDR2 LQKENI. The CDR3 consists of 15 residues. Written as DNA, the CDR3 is TGTGCCAGCTCACCGTTACCGATCGGACAGAATGGCTACACCTTC. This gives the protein CASSPLPIGQNGYTF. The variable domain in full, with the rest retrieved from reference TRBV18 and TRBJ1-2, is NAGVMQNPRHLVRRRGQEARLRCSPMKGHSHVYWYRQLPEEGLKFMVYLQKENIIDESGMPKERFSAEFPKEGPSILRIQQVVRGDSAAYFCASSPLPIGQNGYTFGSGTRLTVV.

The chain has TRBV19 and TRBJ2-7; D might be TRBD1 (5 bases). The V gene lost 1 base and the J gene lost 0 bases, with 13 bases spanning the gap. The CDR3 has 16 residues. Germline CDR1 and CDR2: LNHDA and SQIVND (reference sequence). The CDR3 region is CASSIGGSSSSYEQYF. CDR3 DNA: TGTGCCAGTAGTATAGGGGGCAGTTCGAGCTCCTACGAGCAGTACTTC.

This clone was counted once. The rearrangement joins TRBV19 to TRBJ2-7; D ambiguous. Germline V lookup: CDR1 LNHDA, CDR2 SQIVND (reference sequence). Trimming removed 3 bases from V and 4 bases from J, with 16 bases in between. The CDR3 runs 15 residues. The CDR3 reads CASSILDGSSYEQYF. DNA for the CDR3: TGTGCCAGTAGTATCCTCGACGGGTCGTCGTACGAGCAGTACTTC.

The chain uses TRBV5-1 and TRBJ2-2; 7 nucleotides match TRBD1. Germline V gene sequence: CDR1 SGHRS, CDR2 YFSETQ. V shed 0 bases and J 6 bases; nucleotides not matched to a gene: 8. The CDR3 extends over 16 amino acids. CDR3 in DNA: TGCGCCAGCAGCTTGGAGGGACAGACAACCGCCGGGGAGCTGTTTTTT. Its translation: CASSLEGQTTAGELFF.

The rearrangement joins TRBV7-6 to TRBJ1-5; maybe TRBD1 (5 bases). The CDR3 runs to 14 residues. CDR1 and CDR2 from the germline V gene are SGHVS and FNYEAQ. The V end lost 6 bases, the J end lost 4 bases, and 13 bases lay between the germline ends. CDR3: CASSPPGGNQPQHF. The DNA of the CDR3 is TGTGCCAGCAGTCCACCCGGGGGAAATCAGCCCCAGCATTTT.

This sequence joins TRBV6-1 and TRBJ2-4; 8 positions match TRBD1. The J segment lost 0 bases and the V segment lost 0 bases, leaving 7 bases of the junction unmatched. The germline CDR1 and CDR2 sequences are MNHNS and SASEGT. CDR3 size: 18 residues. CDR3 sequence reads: CASSEAYRGKGAKNIQYF. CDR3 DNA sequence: TGTGCCAGCAGTGAAGCATACAGGGGGAAGGGAGCCAAAAACATTCAGTACTTC.

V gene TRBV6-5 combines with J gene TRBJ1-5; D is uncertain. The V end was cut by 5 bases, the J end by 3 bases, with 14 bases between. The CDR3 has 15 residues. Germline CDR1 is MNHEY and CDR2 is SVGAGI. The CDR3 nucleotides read TGTGCCAGCAGTCCCTACTCCGGGGTCAATCAGCCCCAGCATTTT. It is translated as CASSPYSGVNQPQHF.

The CDR3 coding sequence is TGTGCCAGCAGTTCCCCCACCACGGGAAGTGGCACCGGGGAGCTGTTTTTT. Translating it yields CASSSPTTGSGTGELFF. This rearrangement joins TRBV28 to TRBJ2-2; a possible D gene is TRBD2 (5 bases). Trimming pared 4 bases from V and 4 bases from J, leaving 19 bases between. Germline V gene lookup returns CDR1 MDHEN and CDR2 SYDVKM. CDR3 length equals 17 residues.

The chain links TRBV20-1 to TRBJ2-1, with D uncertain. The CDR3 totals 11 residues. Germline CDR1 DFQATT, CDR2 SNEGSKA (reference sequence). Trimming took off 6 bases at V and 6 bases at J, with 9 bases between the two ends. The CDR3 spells CSAVPLNEQFF. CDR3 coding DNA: TGCAGTGCCGTCCCTCTCAATGAGCAGTTCTTC.